This T cell receptor beta chain derives from a study of blood T cells in healthy people across ages. The CDR3 contains 15 residues. The germline CDR1 and CDR2 sequences are DFQATT and SNEGSKA (reference sequence). V trimming: 5 bases; J trimming: 4 bases; junction bases outside the gene matches: 8. It was about 9.4 milliliters of peripheral blood that were drawn from each donor. In the case of this clonotype: The antigen is unknown.

Study-wide results and caveats: Both higher diversity and more naive CD4+ cells marked long-lived donors when set against aged donors. TCR beta diversity tracked closely with naive T cell percentage.

Together with a sample-barcoded 5' primer, a J-beta primer mix was included in a second PCR lasting roughly 6 to 12 cycles. Tags on each cDNA molecule came from a template-switch adaptor with 12 random nucleotides. MiXCR, run by TCRdb on the 5' RACE reads, gives a single entry per CDR3 protein. The repertoire holds under 1,000,000 distinct CDR3 sequences, with around 34% as singletons. The origin of this receptor is a man aged 18 to 30 in good health. V and J are TRBV20-1 and TRBJ2-3, with 11 bases lining up with TRBD1. The material sequenced was blood. The DNA of the CDR3 is TGCAGTGCTTATTACCGGGACAGGGGGGCAGATACGCAGTATTTT. Translating it yields CSAYYRDRGADTQYF.